A single sample gave rise to the 18 T cell receptor beta chains below, sequenced in a study of T cell repertoires in cytomegalovirus infection. TCRdb redid the calling of the reads with MiXCR, one entry per CDR3 protein. The table includes under 350,000 distinct CDR3 sequences, approximately 8.9% detected once. Specimen: PBMCs. The source is a human donor in good health (CMV status not recorded). Some clones in this sample may be carry-over from other donors' samples.

The table lists this clonotype with many counts. This rearrangement joins TRBV7-2 to TRBJ2-1; possibly TRBD2 for D (6 bases). CDR3 length: 13 residues. V shed 7 bases and J shed 8 bases, with 15 bases lying between them. CDR1 and CDR2 from the germline V gene are SGHTA and FQGNSA. CDR3 region: CASKRLGGDEQFF. The CDR3 DNA reads TGTGCCAGCAAGAGACTAGGCGGCGATGAGCAGTTCTTC.

This clonotype was detected ten times or more. The V and J genes are TRBV7-8 and TRBJ1-1, with D possibly being TRBD1 (5 bases). The V end lost 5 bases, the J end lost 1 base, and 23 bases lay between the germline ends. CDR3 size: 18 residues. Germline loops: CDR1 SGHVS, CDR2 FQNEAQ. CDR3 loop: CASSPGKGIGRKNTEAFF. The CDR3 nucleotides read TGTGCCAGCAGCCCAGGGAAGGGGATCGGTCGGAAGAACACTGAAGCTTTCTTT.

The chain recombines TRBV5-1 with TRBJ2-7; a weak D match, TRBD1 (6 bases). This CDR3 spans 14 amino acids. V dropped 3 bases and J dropped 3 bases, with 13 bases sitting between them. Germline V CDR1 and CDR2: SGHRS, YFSETQ. The CDR3 DNA reads as TGCGCCAGCAGCTGGGGCCCAGGGGTCTACGAGCAGTACTTC. This gives the protein CASSWGPGVYEQYF.

This clonotype came up many times. The CDR3 protein is CASSRTSGNQETQYF. For the CDR3, the DNA is TGTGCCAGCAGCAGGACTAGCGGTAACCAAGAGACCCAGTACTTC. V usage is TRBV11-2 and J usage is TRBJ2-5; 10 nucleotides agree with TRBD2. CDR1 and CDR2 from the germline V gene are SGHAT and FQNNGV. Trimming at V came to 5 bases and at J to 0 bases, leaving 3 bases not matched to a gene. CDR3 length equals 15 residues.

The table lists this clonotype with many counts. The CDR3 loop is CASGALYEQYF. The CDR3 DNA reads as TGTGCCAGCGGGGCCCTCTACGAGCAGTACTTC. The V and J genes are TRBV2 and TRBJ2-7; a weak D match, TRBD1 (5 bases). Germline V gene lookup returns CDR1 SNHLY and CDR2 FYNNEI. This CDR3 has 11 amino acids. Trimming took 8 bases from V and 3 from J, leaving 8 bases between them.

In this sample, this clonotype turned up a few times. The chain joins TRBV4-1 to TRBJ1-1, with TRBD1 identical over 8 bases. CDR3 length equals 15 residues. Trimming removed 2 bases from V and 1 base from J; junction bases left unmatched: 3. Germline V lookup: CDR1 MGHRA, CDR2 YSYEKL. CDR3 amino acids: CASSQPGQENTEAFF. The CDR3 DNA reads as TGCGCCAGCAGCCAACCGGGACAGGAGAACACTGAAGCTTTCTTT.

Many counts were recorded for this clonotype. The V and J genes are TRBV7-3 and TRBJ1-1, with 11 bases identical to TRBD1. This CDR3 has 15 amino acids. Trimming at V came to 3 bases and at J to 4 bases, leaving 4 bases not matched to a gene. Germline CDR1 and CDR2: SGHTA and FQGTGA. The CDR3 DNA sequence: TGTGCCAGCAGCTTGGGGGACAGGGGGGCCACTGAAGCTTTCTTT. Translating it yields CASSLGDRGATEAFF.

In this sample, this clonotype turned up many times. The chain combines TRBV4-1 with TRBJ2-5, with D hard to call. The CDR3 runs to 16 residues. V was clipped by 0 bases and J by 3 bases, with 14 bases between them. Germline V gives CDR1 MGHRA, CDR2 YSYEKL. The CDR3 DNA reads TGCGCCAGCAGCCAAGAGATCAGGACCGTGGAAGAGACCCAGTACTTC. Translated, it gives CASSQEIRTVEETQYF.

This clonotype was observed at least ten times. The J gene is TRBJ1-2, the V gene TRBV28; D ambiguous. The length of the CDR3 is 11 residues. Germline V gives CDR1 MDHEN, CDR2 SYDVKM. The V gene lost 3 bases and the J gene lost 3 bases, with 2 bases spanning the gap. The CDR3: CASSFYYGYTF. CDR3 coding DNA: TGTGCCAGCAGTTTTTACTATGGCTACACCTTC.

This clonotype was picked up a small number of times. The chain carries TRBV5-1 and TRBJ1-2; D is possibly TRBD1 (5 bases). Germline V gene lookup returns CDR1 SGHRS and CDR2 YFSETQ. The CDR3 is 13 amino acids. Trimming pared 4 bases from V and 2 bases from J, leaving 9 bases between. The CDR3 spells CASSRRDNYGYTF. The CDR3 nucleotides read TGCGCCAGCAGCCGCCGGGACAACTATGGCTACACCTTC.

This clonotype was counted between two and nine times. The chain has TRBV5-5 and TRBJ2-7, with 10 bases matching TRBD1. The CDR3 is made up of 14 amino acids. V lost 4 bases to trimming and J lost 4 bases; unmatched junction nucleotides: 5. Germline CDR1 reads SGHKS; CDR2 reads YYEKEE (reference sequence). CDR3 in DNA: TGTGCCAGCAGCCGTGGACAGGGGGTTTACGAGCAGTACGTC. As protein: CASSRGQGVYEQYV.

J is TRBJ2-3 and V is TRBV10-1; D gene uncertain. CDR3 length: 14 amino acids. The V end lost 3 bases, the J end lost 5 bases, and 12 bases lay between the germline ends. CDR1 and CDR2 from the germline V gene are WNHNN and SYGVQD (reference sequence). The CDR3 protein is CASSEGGLGDTQYF. CDR3 coding DNA: TGCGCCAGCAGTGAAGGCGGCTTGGGAGATACGCAGTATTTT.

This clonotype was detected many times. In nucleotides, the CDR3 is TGCAGTGCTAACAGTGAGTTCTTC. Its protein product is CSANSEFF. The chain couples TRBV20-1 to TRBJ2-1; no definite D call. Per the germline V gene, CDR1 is DFQATT and CDR2 is SNEGSKA (reference sequence). The CDR3 sequence is 8 residues long. Between the trimmed V and J ends, which lost 4 bases and 14 bases, there was a span of 6 bases.

The table lists this clonotype with many counts. The chain employs TRBV7-6 and TRBJ2-3; possible D gene TRBD1, 6 bases. Germline CDR1 SGHVS, CDR2 FNYEAQ. V was cut by 4 bases and J by 7 bases, with 15 bases left in between. This CDR3 region has 14 residues. The CDR3 nucleotides read TGTGCCAGCAGCTCAGGGGACATGTGGAATACGCAGTATTTT. It encodes CASSSGDMWNTQYF.

This clonotype has a count of ten or more. The J gene is TRBJ2-2, the V gene TRBV28, with TRBD1 identical over 7 bases. Germline V lookup: CDR1 MDHEN, CDR2 SYDVKM. CDR3 length: 18 residues. The J segment lost 5 bases and the V segment lost 3 bases, leaving 15 bases of the junction unmatched. CDR3 sequence (DNA): TGTGCCAGCAGTTTCATTCCTCTCGGGCAGGGGGTTACCGGGGAGCTGTTTTTT. Encoded protein: CASSFIPLGQGVTGELFF.

This clonotype was seen repeatedly, ten times or more. This chain connects TRBV28 to TRBJ2-7; TRBD2 aligns across 12 bases. Per germline, CDR1 MDHEN and CDR2 SYDVKM. V was clipped by 6 bases and J by 4 bases; unmatched bases: 4. The length of the CDR3 is 14 residues. The CDR3 spells CASSRTSGDYEQYV. DNA of the CDR3: TGTGCCAGCAGCCGGACTAGCGGGGATTACGAGCAGTACGTC.

This clonotype was found a few times. This chain uses TRBV28 with TRBJ2-7; D gene ambiguous. The CDR3 totals 14 residues. Trimming stripped 6 bases from V and 2 bases from J, with 14 bases between. Germline V lookup: CDR1 MDHEN, CDR2 SYDVKM. CDR3 amino acids: CASRSPHLPYEQYV. In DNA, the CDR3 is TGTGCCAGCAGGTCCCCCCATTTACCCTACGAGCAGTACGTC.

The chain links TRBV20-1 to TRBJ1-6, with 8 bases lining up with TRBD1. The CDR3 is 15 amino acids. Germline V gene data show CDR1 as DFQATT and CDR2 as SNEGSKA (reference sequence). The V and J ends lost 5 bases and 0 bases, in that order; junction bases with no gene match: 3. CDR3 nucleotides: TGCAGTGCTCAGGGGGCGGGCTCCTATAATTCACCCCTCCACTTT. It encodes CSAQGAGSYNSPLHF.